Listed here are 26 T cell receptor beta chains from one sample, sequenced in a study of glioma-infiltrating T cells. The iRepertoire nested amplicon-rescue multiplex PCR amplified TCR alpha and beta CDR3s from RNA. TCRdb reprocessed the multiplex PCR reads with MiXCR, giving one entry per CDR3 protein. Altogether around 100,000 distinct CDR3 sequences are present, around 28% being singletons, with the ten largest covering about 40%. The sample taken for sequencing was glioma tissue, nonneoplastic brain tissue, or PBMCs (not recorded which). Receptors originate from a human donor with low-grade glioma or glioblastoma, undergoing nonglioma brain surgery, or in good health (not recorded which).

Many counts were recorded for this clonotype. The V gene is TRBV29-1, the J gene TRBJ2-5; perhaps TRBD1 as D (5 bases). Germline V gene lookup returns CDR1 SQVTM and CDR2 ANQGSEA. The CDR3 covers 13 residues. V lost 4 bases and J lost 1, with 10 bases in between. Written as DNA, the CDR3 is TGCAGCGTTGTGGGGCACCTCCAAGAGACCCAGTACTTC. It encodes CSVVGHLQETQYF.

As to this clonotype: A junction end diverges from the germline sequence, so it may reflect a read error. V gene TRBV6-5 combines with J gene TRBJ2-5; no clear D. The CDR3 covers 12 residues. Germline CDR1 is MNHEY and CDR2 is SVGAGI. The CDR3 region is CASSTAEEAQYF. CDR3 DNA sequence: TGTGCCAGCAGCACAGCCGAAGAGGCCCAGTACTTC.

This clonotype was recorded many times. The junction shows a germline mismatch at one end, possibly a read error. The chain joins TRBV7-2 to TRBJ1-2, with D possibly TRBD1 on 5 matching bases. Germline lookup yields CDR1 SGHTA and CDR2 FQGNSA. The CDR3 spans 11 residues. The CDR3 bases are TGTGCCAGCAGCTTAGGCCGGACACTAAGTTTC. Amino acid sequence: CASSLGRTLSF.

This clonotype was picked up many times. The chain links TRBV6-6 to TRBJ1-2; no clear D gene. The CDR3 is 13 amino acids. With 0 bases removed from V and 2 bases from J, the gap between germline ends came to 4 bases. The germline CDR1 and CDR2 sequences are MNHNY and SVGAGI (reference sequence). The CDR3 coding sequence is TGTGCCAGCAGTTACTCGGACAACTATGGCTACACCTTC. Amino acids: CASSYSDNYGYTF.

The V gene is TRBV18, the J gene TRBJ2-6; D call uncertain. Germline values: CDR1 KGHSH, CDR2 LQKENI. Trimming took off 0 bases at V and 0 bases at J, with 12 bases between the two ends. The CDR3 is 18 residues long. CDR3 region: CASSPPGRILSGANVLTF. In nucleotides, the CDR3 is TGTGCCAGCTCACCACCAGGGCGGATTCTCTCTGGGGCCAACGTCCTGACTTTC.

In the case of this clonotype: Just one base apart from a much larger clone, this may be a read error. The chain combines TRBV20-1 with TRBJ2-7; maybe TRBD1 (5 bases). Trimming stripped 0 bases from V and 3 bases from J, with 9 bases between. The length of the CDR3 is 13 residues. Germline loops: CDR1 DFQATT, CDR2 SNEGSKA (reference sequence). This CDR3 is CSARDTDSYEQYF. CDR3 in DNA: TGCAGTGCTAGAGATACAGACAGCTACGAGCAGTACTTC.

The sample holds many counts of this clonotype. The V and J genes are TRBV7-3 and TRBJ2-5, with D possibly matching TRBD1 (6 bases). This CDR3 is built from 14 residues. Trimming took 2 bases from V and 6 from J, leaving 13 bases between them. Germline assignment: CDR1 SGHTA and CDR2 FQGTGA. CDR3 DNA: TGTGCCAGCAGCTTAGCCCTGGGGGACAAGACCCAGTACTTC. Translating gives CASSLALGDKTQYF. Complete variable domain (other parts from reference TRBV7-3 and TRBJ2-5): GAGVSQTPSNKVTEKGKYVELRCDPISGHTALYWYRQSLGQGPEFLIYFQGTGAADDSGLPNDRFFAVRPEGSVSTLKIQRTERGDSAVYLCASSLALGDKTQYFGPGTRLLVL.

The V call is TRBV3-1, the J call TRBJ2-7; the D is unclear. The CDR3 totals 14 residues. Trimming shortened V by 1 base and J by 2 bases, and 9 bases separated the two germline ends. Germline V gene data show CDR1 as LGHDT and CDR2 as YNNKEL (reference sequence). This chain's CDR3 is CASSQGATTYEQYF. In nucleotides, the CDR3 is TGTGCCAGCAGCCAAGGGGCCACCACCTACGAGCAGTACTTC.

On this clonotype itself: One base away lies a much larger clone, so this may be a sequencing read error. The genes are TRBV27 and TRBJ2-7, with 9 bases that match TRBD2. V gave up 5 bases and J gave up 4 bases; unmatched junction bases: 9. The germline V gene encodes CDR1 MNHEY and CDR2 SMNVEV (reference sequence). The CDR3 loop spans 15 amino acids. The CDR3 DNA sequence: TGTGCCAGCAGTCGAGGCCTGACTAGCGGTTACGAGCAGTACTTC. Translated, it gives CASSRGLTSGYEQYF.

The rearrangement joins TRBV6-1 to TRBJ2-1, with 9 bases matching TRBD1. This CDR3 is 18 amino acids long. The ends lost 5 bases at V and 0 bases at J; junction bases unmatched: 11. Germline V gene sequence: CDR1 MNHNS, CDR2 SASEGT. This CDR3 reads CASSLTPGTGISYNEQFF. The CDR3 nucleotides are TGTGCCAGCAGTCTAACCCCCGGGACAGGGATCTCCTACAATGAGCAGTTCTTC.

This clonotype has a handful of counts. The J gene is TRBJ2-7, the V gene TRBV19; no firm D call. V was cut by 1 base and J by 6 bases, with 4 bases left in between. This CDR3 is 11 amino acids long. Germline V lookup: CDR1 LNHDA, CDR2 SQIVND (reference sequence). The CDR3 bases are TGTGCCAGTAGTATAGGGACCGAGCAGTACTTC. It yields the protein CASSIGTEQYF.

This clonotype was counted only a few times. J is TRBJ1-2 and V is TRBV3-1, with D maybe TRBD1 (5 bases). V was pared by 6 bases and J by 8 bases, with 19 bases between. This CDR3 has 14 amino acids. The germline CDR1 and CDR2 sequences are LGHDT and YNNKEL (reference sequence). CDR3 protein: CASRPTDGGMGYTF. CDR3 DNA: TGTGCCAGCAGACCGACAGACGGTGGGATGGGCTACACCTTC.

This clonotype was observed many times. The chain is built from TRBV11-2 and TRBJ1-2, with TRBD1 as a possible D gene (5 bases). The CDR3 sequence is 14 residues long. CDR1 is SGHAT, CDR2 FQNNGV, per germline. Trimming took off 5 bases at V and 4 bases at J, with 14 bases between the two ends. The CDR3 coding sequence is TGTGCCAGCAGCCAACAAAGACAGAGCTATGGCTACACCTTC. Translated, it gives CASSQQRQSYGYTF.

Points on this clonotype: This could be a read error, since a much larger clone is one nucleotide away. The rearrangement uses TRBV6-6 and TRBJ2-6, with D tentatively TRBD1 or TRBD2 (5 bases each). Germline V gene sequence: CDR1 MNHNY, CDR2 SVGAGI (reference sequence). The length of the CDR3 is 14 residues. The CDR3 nucleotides are TGTGCCAGCAGTCGGGGCGGTGGGACCAACGTCCTGACTTTC. Encoded protein: CASSRGGGTNVLTF.

This clonotype was picked up many times. V is TRBV7-9 and J is TRBJ2-5, with unresolved D. Germline V gene lookup returns CDR1 SEHNR and CDR2 FQNEAQ (reference sequence). Trimming cost V 5 bases and J 3 bases, with 4 bases left between them. This CDR3 has 11 amino acids. CDR3 DNA sequence: TGTGCCAGCAGCATCGAAGAGACCCAGTACTTC. It yields the protein CASSIEETQYF.

About this clonotype: One junction end does not reproduce the germline sequence, and a read error may be involved. The V and J genes are TRBV7-2 and TRBJ1-5, with D perhaps TRBD1 (6 bases). Germline values: CDR1 SGHTA, CDR2 FQGNSA. The CDR3 is 15 amino acids. CDR3 amino acids: CASTPGTSSNRPQHF. CDR3 DNA: TGTGCCAGCACCCCGGGGACATCCAGCAATCGGCCCCAGCATTTT.

This clonotype was seen only once. A much larger clone differs from this one at a single base, so this may be a read error. The rearrangement links TRBV7-9 to TRBJ2-5, with TRBD1 as a possible D gene (5 bases). The CDR3 totals 14 residues. Germline loops: CDR1 SEHNR, CDR2 FQNEAQ (reference sequence). The CDR3 DNA reads TGTGCCAGCAGCTTAAGTACAGGACAAGAGACCAAGTACTTC. This sequence encodes CASSLSTGQETKYF.

V usage is TRBV3-1 and J usage is TRBJ1-1; D ambiguous. V dropped 4 bases and J dropped 8 bases, with 11 bases sitting between them. The CDR3 is made up of 12 amino acids. The germline V gene encodes CDR1 LGHDT and CDR2 YNNKEL (reference sequence). In DNA, the CDR3 is TGTGCCAGCAGCCTGGTAGACGGAGAAGCTTTCTTT. Translation gives CASSLVDGEAFF.

The table lists this clonotype with many counts. The chain combines TRBV20-1 with TRBJ1-2; D ambiguous. Looked up from germline, CDR1 is DFQATT and CDR2 is SNEGSKA (reference sequence). The V gene lost 5 bases and the J gene lost 2 bases, with 3 bases spanning the gap. CDR3 length equals 10 residues. The CDR3 DNA follows: TGCAGTGCTGGGAACTATGGCTACACCTTC. Translation gives CSAGNYGYTF.

J is TRBJ1-1 and V is TRBV3-1, with D unresolved. The V and J ends lost 4 bases and 2 bases respectively, with 8 bases between them. The CDR3 is 13 residues long. CDR1 is LGHDT and CDR2 is YNNKEL in the germline V gene (reference sequence). The CDR3 DNA reads TGTGCCAGCAGCCCCGGACGTAACACTGAAGCTTTCTTT. It codes for CASSPGRNTEAFF.

For this clonotype: One base away lies a much larger clone, so this may be a sequencing read error. The chain is built from TRBV4-1 and TRBJ2-1; 8 bases fit TRBD1. The length of the CDR3 is 12 residues. V shed 6 bases, J shed 9 bases, and the junction held 4 bases outside the gene matches. Germline CDR1 and CDR2: MGHRA and YSYEKL. DNA for the CDR3: TGCGCCAGCAGGCTACAGGGGGGTGAGCAGTTCTTC. Protein product: CASRLQGGEQFF.

About this clonotype itself: The junction does not match germline at one end; this may be a read error. J is TRBJ1-2 and V is TRBV4-2, with D hard to call. From germline, CDR1 is LGHNA and CDR2 YNFKEQ. The CDR3 sequence is 15 residues long. CDR3 sequence reads: CARSQDAGSQDGYTF. The CDR3 coding sequence is TGTGCCAGGAGCCAAGACGCGGGGAGTCAGGATGGCTACACCTTC.

On this clonotype: A much larger clone is a single base away; this may be a read error. This chain uses TRBV7-3 with TRBJ2-2, with D possibly matching TRBD2 (6 bases). CDR3 length: 13 residues. The germline V gene encodes CDR1 SGHTA and CDR2 FQGTGA. The germline V and J ends were trimmed by 4 bases and 7 bases, with 10 bases remaining between them. In DNA form, the CDR3 reads TGTGCCAGCAGCTCGGACTACAACGGGGAGCTGTTTTTT. Its protein product is CASSSDYNGELFF.

Ten or more counts support this clonotype. The J gene is TRBJ1-2, the V gene TRBV25-1; 7 nucleotides agree with TRBD1. J was trimmed by 4 bases and V by 2 bases; bases with no gene match: 7. This CDR3 region has 15 residues. The germline V gene has CDR1 MGHDK and CDR2 SYGVNS. Here the CDR3 reads CASSEGGGGGYGYTF. DNA for the CDR3: TGTGCCAGCAGTGAAGGAGGGGGCGGAGGCTATGGCTACACCTTC.

In regard to this clonotype: This sequence may be a read error, since a much larger clone differs from it by one base. J is TRBJ1-5 and V is TRBV20-1; no clear D. The germline gives CDR1 DFQATT, CDR2 SNEGSKA (reference sequence). The CDR3 spans 13 residues. The CDR3 is CSAREVGGRPKHF. The CDR3 DNA sequence: TGCAGTGCTAGAGAGGTGGGAGGACGGCCCAAGCATTTT.

Ten or more counts support this clonotype. The gene calls are TRBV7-2 and TRBJ1-3; 9 nucleotides align to TRBD1. The CDR3 loop spans 18 amino acids. J gave up 3 bases and V 6 bases, and 15 bases lay outside the gene matches. CDR1 is SGHTA and CDR2 is FQGNSA in the germline V gene. The CDR3 loop is CASSRLPGQGVSGNTIYF. The CDR3, as DNA: TGTGCCAGCAGTCGACTCCCGGGACAGGGAGTAAGTGGAAACACCATATATTTT.